One and the same sample provided the 14 T cell receptor beta chains below, sequenced in a study of blood T cell repertoires in COVID-19. The protocol was immunoSEQ multiplex PCR, while the TCRdb copy is restricted to in-frame clones and leaves out a portion. This table holds approximately 170,000 clones, 83% found once. The sequenced sample consisted of peripheral blood. These TCRs come from a woman older than 75 with acute or convalescent COVID-19.

V gene TRBV6-2 or TRBV6-3 combines with J gene TRBJ2-5; 11 nucleotides match TRBD2. Germline CDR1 and CDR2: MNHEY and SVGEGT. The V gene end was trimmed by 2 bases and the J gene end by 4 bases; junction bases not matched to a gene: 15. The CDR3 has 19 residues. The CDR3 reads CASSYPTTSGGGGRETQYF. The CDR3 DNA reads TGTGCCAGCAGTTACCCAACTACTAGCGGGGGAGGCGGCAGAGAGACCCAGTACTTC.

This rearrangement joins TRBV19 to TRBJ2-7; 9 nucleotides line up with TRBD1. After removal of 6 bases from V and 2 bases from J, the junction contained 8 bases not matched to a gene. Germline V gives CDR1 LNHDA, CDR2 SQIVND (reference sequence). This CDR3 contains 15 residues. CDR3 in amino acids: CASSLRTGAAYEQYF. The CDR3 DNA reads as TGTGCCAGTAGCCTTAGGACAGGGGCGGCCTACGAGCAGTACTTC.

Points on this clone: Distinct nucleotide sequences in the sample also encode this CDR3. This chain connects TRBV7-8 to TRBJ1-1, with TRBD1 as a possible D gene (6 bases). CDR1 is SGHVS and CDR2 is FQNEAQ in the germline V gene. The CDR3 spans 14 residues. V was clipped by 0 bases and J by 1 base, with 6 bases between them. The CDR3 DNA reads TGTGCCAGCAGCTTAGCAGGGGGGAACACTGAAGCTTTCTTT. Translating it yields CASSLAGGNTEAFF. Using reference TRBV7-8 and TRBJ1-1 for the parts outside the CDR3, the full variable domain is GAGVSQSPRYKVAKRGQDVALRCDPISGHVSLFWYQQALGQGPEFLTYFQNEAQLDKSGLPSDRFFAERPEGSVSTLKIQRTQQEDSAVYLCASSLAGGNTEAFFGQGTRLTVV.

Remarks on this clone: This sample includes further DNA sequences coding for the same CDR3. The V call is TRBV19, the J call TRBJ1-3; D is unresolved. Germline CDR1 and CDR2: LNHDA and SQIVND (reference sequence). Trimming shortened V by 1 base and J by 1 base, and 5 bases separated the two germline ends. The CDR3 is made up of 14 amino acids. The CDR3 reads CASSIGGSGNTIYF. CDR3 sequence (DNA): TGTGCCAGTAGTATAGGAGGGTCTGGAAACACCATATATTTT.

The genes are TRBV7-2 and TRBJ1-2, with TRBD1 as a possible D gene (5 bases). There are 15 residues in the CDR3. Germline loops: CDR1 SGHTA, CDR2 FQGNSA. V lost 5 bases to trimming and J lost 2 bases, with 15 bases between them. CDR3 nucleotides: TGTGCCAGCAGCCTAAGCCGGGGGATGAACTATGGCTACACCTTC. Translated: CASSLSRGMNYGYTF. Together with reference TRBV7-2 and TRBJ1-2, the CDR3 gives the full variable domain: GAGVSQSPSNKVTEKGKDVELRCDPISGHTALYWYRQSLGQGLEFLIYFQGNSAPDKSGLPSDRFSAERTGGSVSTLTIQRTQQEDSAVYLCASSLSRGMNYGYTFGSGTRLTVV.

The chain employs TRBV12-3 or TRBV12-4 and TRBJ2-4; possibly TRBD2 for D (6 bases). V lost 6 bases and J lost 4, with 10 bases in between. The CDR3 totals 13 residues. The CDR3 here is CASSGTPKNIQYF. CDR3 bases: TGTGCCAGCAGCGGGACTCCAAAAAACATTCAGTACTTC.

This clone was recorded a few times. The chain combines TRBV29-1 with TRBJ1-1; 8 nucleotides line up with TRBD1. The CDR3 is 12 residues long. V gave up 5 bases and J gave up 5 bases; unmatched junction bases: 4. Germline assignment: CDR1 SQVTM and CDR2 ANQGSEA. CDR3 loop: CSVSRQGTEAFF. Here the CDR3 DNA reads TGCAGCGTTAGTCGACAGGGGACTGAAGCTTTCTTT.

CDR3 region: CASSPRDRDDNEQFF. The CDR3 DNA sequence: TGCGCCAGCAGCCCGAGGGACAGGGATGACAATGAGCAGTTCTTC. The chain joins TRBV4-3 to TRBJ2-1, with 9 bases fitting TRBD1. Germline CDR1 reads LGHNA; CDR2 reads YSLEER. The CDR3 length is 15 residues. Trimming cost V 4 bases and J 5 bases; bases outside gene matches: 6.

The chain links TRBV18 to TRBJ2-3; D may be TRBD2 (5 bases). This CDR3 is built from 14 residues. Germline V gives CDR1 KGHSH, CDR2 LQKENI. The V gene lost 6 bases and the J gene lost 4 bases, with 14 bases spanning the gap. Here the CDR3 reads CASSHSGRADTQYF. In nucleotides, the CDR3 is TGTGCCAGCTCCCACTCGGGAAGGGCAGATACGCAGTATTTT.

The rearrangement uses TRBV30 and TRBJ1-2; TRBD1 aligns across 8 bases. The J segment lost 6 bases and the V segment lost 3 bases, leaving 3 bases of the junction unmatched. Germline CDR1 is GTSNPN and CDR2 is SVGIG (reference sequence). CDR3 length equals 12 residues. CDR3: CAWRETGDGYTF. DNA of the CDR3: TGTGCCTGGAGAGAGACAGGGGATGGCTACACCTTC.

The CDR3: CASSIQNGGYTF. The CDR3 DNA sequence: TGTGCCAGTAGTATTCAGAATGGCGGCTACACCTTC. The V call is TRBV19, the J call TRBJ1-2; D is uncertain. CDR1 is LNHDA and CDR2 is SQIVND in the germline V gene (reference sequence). V lost 3 bases and J lost 8, with 10 bases in between. This CDR3 has 12 residues. Together with reference TRBV19 and TRBJ1-2, the CDR3 gives the full variable domain: DGGITQSPKYLFRKEGQNVTLSCEQNLNHDAMYWYRQDPGQGLRLIYYSQIVNDFQKGDIAEGYSVSREKKESFPLTVTSAQKNPTAFYLCASSIQNGGYTFGSGTRLTVV.

V usage is TRBV30 and J usage is TRBJ2-7; 9 nucleotides align to TRBD2. Unmatched junction bases numbered 3, after V lost 6 bases and J lost 6 bases. The V gene's germline CDR1 is GTSNPN and CDR2 SVGIG (reference sequence). There are 11 residues in the CDR3. This chain's CDR3 is CACRTSVEQYF. The CDR3 DNA reads as TGTGCCTGCCGGACTAGCGTCGAGCAGTACTTC.

The V and J genes are TRBV5-6 and TRBJ2-5; weak D call: TRBD1 (6 bases). This CDR3 has 15 amino acids. Germline V lookup: CDR1 SGHDT, CDR2 YYEEEE. V was shortened by 1 base and J by 5 bases, with 15 bases between the two germline ends. The CDR3 reads CASSLPQGLRETQYF. The CDR3 DNA sequence: TGTGCCAGCAGCTTGCCCCAGGGGTTGAGGGAGACCCAGTACTTC.

This chain connects TRBV2 to TRBJ1-5; D call uncertain. This CDR3 comprises 14 residues. The V end was cut by 6 bases, the J end by 2 bases, with 11 bases between. Germline-derived CDR1 and CDR2 are SNHLY and FYNNEI. CDR3 nucleotides: TGTGCCAGCAGATCTATAGCGGGCAATCAGCCCCAGCATTTT. Amino acid sequence: CASRSIAGNQPQHF.